The clone carrying this T cell receptor beta chain was seen a few times. Its antigen is as yet unknown. The source of the sample is a study of T cells in Graves' hyperthyroidism and ophthalmopathy. Study-wide context: Once the initial diagnosis was made, peripheral blood was obtained before any treatment.

Study observations and caveats: Within blood appeared most thyroid clonotypes that had expanded above 0.001. Ophthalmopathy got predicted by the model a median approximately six months before its onset. A model using 13 V-J features told ophthalmopathy apart from stable hyperthyroidism.

The CDR3 length is 18 residues. The ends lost 7 bases at V and 2 bases at J; junction bases unmatched: 9. The germline V gene encodes CDR1 MNHNS and CDR2 SASEGT. From RNA transcripts, TCR beta CDR3 regions were amplified. The study used the HTBI primer set for a first-round RT-PCR of the TCR CDR3. TCRdb itself ran the multiplex PCR reads through MiXCR, one entry per CDR3 protein. The sample lists under 600,000 distinct CDR3 sequences, around 15% seen once, with 3% to 4% in the top ten. Material: blood. The TCR comes from a woman in her 40s with Graves' ophthalmopathy. The gene calls are TRBV6-1 and TRBJ2-1; 15 nucleotides align to TRBD2. Here the CDR3 DNA reads TGTGCCAGCACCACGGGACTAGCGGGAGGACAGACCTACAATGAGCAGTTCTTC. As protein: CASTTGLAGGQTYNEQFF.